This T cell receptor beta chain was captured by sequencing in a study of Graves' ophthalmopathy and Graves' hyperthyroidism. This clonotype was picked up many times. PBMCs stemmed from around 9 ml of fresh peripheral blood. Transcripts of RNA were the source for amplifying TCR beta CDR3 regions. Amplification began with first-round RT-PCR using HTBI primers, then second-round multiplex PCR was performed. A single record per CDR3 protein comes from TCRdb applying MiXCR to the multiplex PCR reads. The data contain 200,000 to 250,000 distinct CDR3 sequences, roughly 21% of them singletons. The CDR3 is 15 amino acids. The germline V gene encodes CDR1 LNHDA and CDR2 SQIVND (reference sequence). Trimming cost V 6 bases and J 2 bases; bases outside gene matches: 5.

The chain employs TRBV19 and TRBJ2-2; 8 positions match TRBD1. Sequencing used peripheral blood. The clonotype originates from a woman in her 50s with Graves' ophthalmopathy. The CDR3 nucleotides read TGTGCCAGTAGCTCTGGACAGGGCAACACCGGGGAGCTGTTTTTT. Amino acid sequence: CASSSGQGNTGELFF.